The subject of this entry is one T cell receptor beta chain. Antigen unknown. This sample was taken from a study of lymphopenia after photon versus proton radiotherapy. The study's findings and limits: Survival link was tested only in deceased patients; proton benefit remains a possibility.

The repertoire was sequenced with immunoSEQ multiplex PCR; TCRdb's copy has only in-frame clones and lacks some. Of under 80,000 clones listed, approximately 84% are singletons. V lost 3 bases to trimming and J lost 7 bases, with 4 bases between them. The germline gives CDR1 MNHNS, CDR2 SASEGT. This CDR3 is built from 12 residues. Material: peripheral blood, obtained from a patient treated with photon-based radiotherapy. This chain joins TRBV6-1 and TRBJ1-6, with D unclear. This sequence was found in a man aged 35 to 55 with gastric cancer. For the CDR3, the DNA is TGTGCCAGCAGTGACCGGAATTCACCCCTCCACTTT. Encoded protein: CASSDRNSPLHF.